This T cell receptor beta chain came from a study of control samples from healthy donors and cancer patients. The method was immunoSEQ multiplex PCR; TCRdb's version includes in-frame clones alone and lacks a portion of them. The sample holds some 66,000 clones, over 75% seen once. The CDR3 is 15 amino acids. V and J are TRBV1 and TRBJ2-3; the table's D call of TRBD1 was not tested on the DNA. TRBV1 represents a pseudogene. Sequencing was carried out using blood. This clonotype originated in a man between 35 and 55 years old in good health. The CDR3 loop is CTSSLYFWGPDTQYF. Written as DNA, the CDR3 is TGCACCAGCAGCCTATACTTCTGGGGGCCAGATACGCAGTATTTT.